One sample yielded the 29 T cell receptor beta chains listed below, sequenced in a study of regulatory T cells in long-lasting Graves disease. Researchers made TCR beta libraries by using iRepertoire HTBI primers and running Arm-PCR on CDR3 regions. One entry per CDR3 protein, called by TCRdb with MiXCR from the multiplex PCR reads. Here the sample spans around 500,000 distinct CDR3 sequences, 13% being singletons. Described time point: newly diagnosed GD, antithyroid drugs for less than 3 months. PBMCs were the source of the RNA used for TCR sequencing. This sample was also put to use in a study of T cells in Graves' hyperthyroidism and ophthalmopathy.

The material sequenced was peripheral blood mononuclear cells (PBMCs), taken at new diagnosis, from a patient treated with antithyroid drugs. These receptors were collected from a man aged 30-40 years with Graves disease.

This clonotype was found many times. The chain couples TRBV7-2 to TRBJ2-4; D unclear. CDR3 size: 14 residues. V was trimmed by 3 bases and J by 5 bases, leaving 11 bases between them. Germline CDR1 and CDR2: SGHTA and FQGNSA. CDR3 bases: TGTGCCAGCAGCTTTGCTGGGCTCGAAAACATTCAGTACTTC. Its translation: CASSFAGLENIQYF.

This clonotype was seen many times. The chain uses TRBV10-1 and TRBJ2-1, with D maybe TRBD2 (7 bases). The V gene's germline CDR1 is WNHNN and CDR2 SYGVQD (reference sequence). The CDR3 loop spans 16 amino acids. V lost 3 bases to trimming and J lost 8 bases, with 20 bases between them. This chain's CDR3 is CASSDRGGGRWDEQFF. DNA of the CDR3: TGCGCCAGCAGTGATCGGGGAGGGGGGCGATGGGATGAGCAGTTCTTC.

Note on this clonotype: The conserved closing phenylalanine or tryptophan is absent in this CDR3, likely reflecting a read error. DNA for the CDR3: TGTGCCAGCAGCTTAGCACCCCCACTAGCGGGAAGGGGCAATGAGCAGTTCCTC. Translated, it gives CASSLAPPLAGRGNEQFL. This sequence joins TRBV13 and TRBJ2-1; 10 nucleotides match TRBD2. The CDR3 is 18 amino acids. Germline loops: CDR1 PRHDT, CDR2 FYEKMQ (reference sequence). Losses at the gene ends were 1 base for V and 6 bases for J; bases not matched to a gene: 12.

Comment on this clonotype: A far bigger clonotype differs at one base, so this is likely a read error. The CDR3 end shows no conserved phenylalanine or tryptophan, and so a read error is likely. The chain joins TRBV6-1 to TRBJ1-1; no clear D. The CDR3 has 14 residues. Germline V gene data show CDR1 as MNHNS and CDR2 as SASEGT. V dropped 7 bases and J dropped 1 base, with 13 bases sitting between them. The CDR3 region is CASKRDPGNTEAFL. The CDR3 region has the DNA TGTGCCAGCAAGAGAGACCCCGGGAACACTGAAGCTTTCCTT.

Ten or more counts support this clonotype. CDR3 DNA sequence: TGCAGCGTTGAAGTAAGAGACAGGGACGAGCAGTACTTC. Translation gives CSVEVRDRDEQYF. The chain couples TRBV29-1 to TRBJ2-7; 7 bases map to TRBD1. The germline V gene has CDR1 SQVTM and CDR2 ANQGSEA. V lost 1 base, J lost 5 bases, and 5 bases stayed unmatched. CDR3 length: 13 residues.

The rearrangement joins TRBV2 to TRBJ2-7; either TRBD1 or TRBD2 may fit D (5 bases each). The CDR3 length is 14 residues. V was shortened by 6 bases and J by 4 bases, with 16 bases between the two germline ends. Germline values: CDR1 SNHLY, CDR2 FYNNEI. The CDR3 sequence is CASRNGGMSYEQYF. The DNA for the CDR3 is TGTGCCAGCAGGAATGGGGGTATGTCGTACGAGCAGTACTTC.

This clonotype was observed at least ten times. The CDR3 bases are TGTGCCAGCAACCTTGGGAGGAGTTCTAGGGAGCAGTACTTC. Its translation: CASNLGRSSREQYF. This chain connects TRBV12-3 or TRBV12-4 to TRBJ2-7, with a possible D match to TRBD2 (6 bases). This CDR3 is 14 amino acids long. The ends were cut back, 7 bases at V and 7 bases at J, with 20 bases in the middle.

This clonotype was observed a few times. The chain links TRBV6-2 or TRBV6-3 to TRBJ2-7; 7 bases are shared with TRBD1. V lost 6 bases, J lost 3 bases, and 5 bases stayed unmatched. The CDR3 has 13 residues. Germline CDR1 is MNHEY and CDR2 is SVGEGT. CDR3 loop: CASRPRDSYEQYF. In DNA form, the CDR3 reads TGTGCCAGCAGGCCCAGGGACAGCTACGAGCAGTACTTC.

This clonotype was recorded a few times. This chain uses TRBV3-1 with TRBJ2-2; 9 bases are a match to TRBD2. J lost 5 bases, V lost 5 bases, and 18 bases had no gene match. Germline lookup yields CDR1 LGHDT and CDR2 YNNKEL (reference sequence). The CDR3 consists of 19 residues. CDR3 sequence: CASSDKMSLAGVGTGELFF. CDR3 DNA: TGTGCCAGCAGCGACAAGATGAGTTTAGCGGGAGTGGGGACCGGGGAGCTGTTTTTT. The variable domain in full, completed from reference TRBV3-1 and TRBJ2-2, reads DTAVSQTPKYLVTQMGNDKSIKCEQNLGHDTMYWYKQDSKKFLKIMFSYNNKELIINETVPNRFSPKSPDKAHLNLHINSLELGDSAVYFCASSDKMSLAGVGTGELFFGEGSRLTVL.

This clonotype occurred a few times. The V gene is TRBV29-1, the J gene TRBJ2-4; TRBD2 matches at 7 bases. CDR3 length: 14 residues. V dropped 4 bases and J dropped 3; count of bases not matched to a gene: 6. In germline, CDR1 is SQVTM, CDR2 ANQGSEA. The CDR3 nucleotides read TGCAGCGTTGGGACTAGTTCGAGCAAAAACATTCAGTACTTC. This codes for CSVGTSSSKNIQYF.

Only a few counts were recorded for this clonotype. The CDR3 nucleotides read TGTGCCAGCAGCGCCAGGGACCCGTCGAGGACCGGGGAGCTGTTTTTT. Protein product: CASSARDPSRTGELFF. The chain employs TRBV9 and TRBJ2-2; D may be TRBD1 or TRBD2 (5 bases each). With 3 bases removed from V and 5 bases from J, the gap between germline ends came to 17 bases. This CDR3 contains 16 residues. Germline CDR1 reads SGDLS; CDR2 reads YYNGEE.

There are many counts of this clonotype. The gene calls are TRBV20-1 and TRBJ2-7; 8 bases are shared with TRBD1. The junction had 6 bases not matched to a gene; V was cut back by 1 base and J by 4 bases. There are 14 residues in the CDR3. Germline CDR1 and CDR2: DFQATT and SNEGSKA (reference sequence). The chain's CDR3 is CSARVSDRGYEQYF. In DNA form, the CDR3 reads TGCAGTGCTAGAGTCTCAGACAGGGGTTACGAGCAGTACTTC.

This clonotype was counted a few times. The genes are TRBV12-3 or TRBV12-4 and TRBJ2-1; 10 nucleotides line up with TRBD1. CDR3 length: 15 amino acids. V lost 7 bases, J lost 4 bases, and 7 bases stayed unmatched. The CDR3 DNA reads TGTGCCAGCACTCCGGGACAGGGGAGTTACAATGAGCAGTTCTTC. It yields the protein CASTPGQGSYNEQFF.

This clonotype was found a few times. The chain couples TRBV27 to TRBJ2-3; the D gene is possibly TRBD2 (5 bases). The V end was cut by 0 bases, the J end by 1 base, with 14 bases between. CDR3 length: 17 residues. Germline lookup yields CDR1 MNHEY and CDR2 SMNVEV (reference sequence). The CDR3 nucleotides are TGTGCCAGCAGTTTATCCCTCCGGAGGCTAGGCACAGATACGCAGTATTTT. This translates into CASSLSLRRLGTDTQYF.

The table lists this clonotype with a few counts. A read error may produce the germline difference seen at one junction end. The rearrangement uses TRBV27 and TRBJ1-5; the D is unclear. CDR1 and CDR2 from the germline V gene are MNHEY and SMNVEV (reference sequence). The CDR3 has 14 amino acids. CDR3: CASSLSIGNQPQHF. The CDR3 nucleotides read TGTGCCAGCAGTTTATCGATTGGCAACCAGCCCCAGCATTTT.

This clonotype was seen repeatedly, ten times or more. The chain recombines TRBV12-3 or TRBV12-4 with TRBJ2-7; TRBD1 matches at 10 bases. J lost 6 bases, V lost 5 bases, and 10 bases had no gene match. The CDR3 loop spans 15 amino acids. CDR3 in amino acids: CASSRRDRGILEQYF. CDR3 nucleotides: TGTGCCAGCAGTCGAAGGGACAGGGGTATACTCGAGCAGTACTTC.

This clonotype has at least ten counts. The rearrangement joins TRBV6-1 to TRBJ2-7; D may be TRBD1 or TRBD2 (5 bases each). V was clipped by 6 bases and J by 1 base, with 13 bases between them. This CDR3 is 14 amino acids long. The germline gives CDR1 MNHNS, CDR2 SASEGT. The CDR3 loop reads CASRLRDLSYEQYF. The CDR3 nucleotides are TGTGCCAGCAGGCTCCGGGACCTTTCCTACGAGCAGTACTTC.

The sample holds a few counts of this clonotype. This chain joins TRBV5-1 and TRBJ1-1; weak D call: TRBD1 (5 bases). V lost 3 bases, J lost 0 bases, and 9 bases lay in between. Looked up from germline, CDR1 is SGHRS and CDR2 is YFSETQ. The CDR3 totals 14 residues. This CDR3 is CASSSQDMNTEAFF. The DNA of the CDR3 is TGCGCCAGCAGCTCCCAGGACATGAACACTGAAGCTTTCTTT.

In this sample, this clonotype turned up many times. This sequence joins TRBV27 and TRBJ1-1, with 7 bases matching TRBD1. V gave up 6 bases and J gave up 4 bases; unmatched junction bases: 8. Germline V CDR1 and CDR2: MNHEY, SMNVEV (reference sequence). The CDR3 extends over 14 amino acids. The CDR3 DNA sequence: TGTGCCAGCAGGCTACCGGGACAGCTCACTGAAGCTTTCTTT. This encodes CASRLPGQLTEAFF.

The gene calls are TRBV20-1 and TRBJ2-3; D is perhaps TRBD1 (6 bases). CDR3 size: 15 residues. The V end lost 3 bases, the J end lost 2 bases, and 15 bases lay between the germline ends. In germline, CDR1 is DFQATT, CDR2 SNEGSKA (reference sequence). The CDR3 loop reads CSARRGGTTTDTQYF. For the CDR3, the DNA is TGCAGTGCTAGGAGGGGTGGGACAACCACAGATACGCAGTATTTT.

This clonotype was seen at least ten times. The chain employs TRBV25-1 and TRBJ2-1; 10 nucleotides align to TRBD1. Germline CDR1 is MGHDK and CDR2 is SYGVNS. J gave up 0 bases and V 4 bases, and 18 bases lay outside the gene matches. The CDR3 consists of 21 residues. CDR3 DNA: TGTGCCAGCAGTGGACAGGGGGCGCTTCGCGTACTAGGGGGCTCCTACAATGAGCAGTTCTTC. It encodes CASSGQGALRVLGGSYNEQFF.

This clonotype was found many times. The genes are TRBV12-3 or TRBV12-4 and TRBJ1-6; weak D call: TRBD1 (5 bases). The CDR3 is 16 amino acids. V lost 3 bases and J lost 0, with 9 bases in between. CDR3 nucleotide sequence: TGTGCCAGCAGTTTTGGGACGAGCTCCTATAATTCACCCCTCCACTTT. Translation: CASSFGTSSYNSPLHF.

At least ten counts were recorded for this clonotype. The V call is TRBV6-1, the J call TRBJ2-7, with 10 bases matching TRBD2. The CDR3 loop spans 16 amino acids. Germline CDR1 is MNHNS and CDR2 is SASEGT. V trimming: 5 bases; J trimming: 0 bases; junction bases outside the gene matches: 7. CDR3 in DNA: TGTGCCAGCAGTAGCGGGAGGGGATATAGCTCCTACGAGCAGTACTTC. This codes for CASSSGRGYSSYEQYF.

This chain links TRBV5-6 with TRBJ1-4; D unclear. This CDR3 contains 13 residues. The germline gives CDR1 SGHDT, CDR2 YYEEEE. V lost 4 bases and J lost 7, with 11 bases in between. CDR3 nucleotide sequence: TGTGCCAGCAGCCAAACGGTGGGTGAAAAACTGTTTTTT. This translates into CASSQTVGEKLFF.

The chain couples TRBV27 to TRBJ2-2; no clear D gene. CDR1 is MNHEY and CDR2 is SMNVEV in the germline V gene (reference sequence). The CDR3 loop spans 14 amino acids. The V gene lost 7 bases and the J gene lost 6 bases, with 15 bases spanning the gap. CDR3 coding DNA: TGTGCCAGCAATCAGTATGATGGGGCCGGGGAGCTGTTTTTT. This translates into CASNQYDGAGELFF.

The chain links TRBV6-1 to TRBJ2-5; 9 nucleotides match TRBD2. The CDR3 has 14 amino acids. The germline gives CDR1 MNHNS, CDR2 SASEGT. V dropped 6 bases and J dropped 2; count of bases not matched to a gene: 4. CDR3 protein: CASRAGGEQETQYF. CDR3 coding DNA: TGTGCCAGCAGGGCGGGGGGGGAACAAGAGACCCAGTACTTC.

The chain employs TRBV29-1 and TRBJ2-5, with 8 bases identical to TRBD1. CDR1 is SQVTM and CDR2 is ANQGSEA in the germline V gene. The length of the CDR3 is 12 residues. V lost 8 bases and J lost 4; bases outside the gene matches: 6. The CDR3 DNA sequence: TGCAGCCAGGACAGGGCCGGAGAGACCCAGTACTTC. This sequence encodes CSQDRAGETQYF.

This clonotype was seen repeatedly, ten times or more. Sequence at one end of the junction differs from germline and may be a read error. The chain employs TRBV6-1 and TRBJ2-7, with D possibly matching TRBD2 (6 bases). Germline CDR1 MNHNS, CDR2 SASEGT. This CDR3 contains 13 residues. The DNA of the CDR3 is TGTGCCAGCAGTAAAAGGGACTCCCGGGAGCGGTACTTC. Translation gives CASSKRDSRERYF.

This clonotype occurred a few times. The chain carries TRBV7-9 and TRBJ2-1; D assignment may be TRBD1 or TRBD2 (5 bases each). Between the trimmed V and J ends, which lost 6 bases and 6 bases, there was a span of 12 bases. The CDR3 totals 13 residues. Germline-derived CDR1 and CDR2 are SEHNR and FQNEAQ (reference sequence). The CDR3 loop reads CASSIGTGNEQFF. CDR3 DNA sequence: TGTGCCAGCAGTATAGGGACCGGCAATGAGCAGTTCTTC.